This entry lists 7 T cell receptor beta chains sequenced from one sample in a study of CD8 T cells in Susac syndrome. When the RNA was reverse transcribed, random hexamers were used with an input of roughly 0.45 to 1 ug. One entry per CDR3 protein results from TCRdb running MiXCR on the immunoSEQ multiplex PCR reads. Of about 200,000 distinct CDR3 sequences in the sample, 90% to 95% are singletons; the top ten hold 0.093%. Sequenced input: CD4+ T cells from PBMCs. These TCRs come from a human donor with multiple sclerosis.

The sample holds a few counts of this clonotype. The rearrangement uses TRBV30 and TRBJ2-3; no clear D. The CDR3 runs to 12 residues. Trimming cost V 3 bases and J 3 bases, with 7 bases left between them. The germline gives CDR1 GTSNPN, CDR2 SVGIG (reference sequence). CDR3 nucleotides: TGTGCCTGGAGCAGGAAAACAGATACGCAGTATTTT. Residues: CAWSRKTDTQYF.

V usage is TRBV7-9 and J usage is TRBJ1-4; D unresolved. This CDR3 region has 14 residues. Trimming took off 4 bases at V and 6 bases at J, with 12 bases between the two ends. CDR1 is SEHNR and CDR2 is FQNEAQ in the germline V gene (reference sequence). CDR3 sequence reads: CASSSGPVDEKLFF. The DNA for the CDR3 is TGTGCCAGCAGCTCCGGGCCTGTTGATGAAAAACTGTTTTTT.

CDR3 coding DNA: TGTGCCTGGAGTGTGGGGTTTGGCTACACCTTC. Translation: CAWSVGFGYTF. The gene calls are TRBV30 and TRBJ1-2, with D hard to call. The CDR3 contains 11 residues. The V gene lost 0 bases and the J gene lost 7 bases, with 6 bases spanning the gap. In germline, CDR1 is GTSNPN, CDR2 SVGIG (reference sequence).

This chain connects TRBV18 to TRBJ2-5; 10 bases are shared with TRBD1. Germline CDR1 and CDR2: KGHSH and LQKENI. The J segment lost 5 bases and the V segment lost 4 bases, leaving 4 bases of the junction unmatched. The CDR3 loop spans 14 amino acids. The CDR3 DNA sequence: TGTGCCAGCTCACGGACAGGGGGATCGGAGACCCAGTACTTC. Residues: CASSRTGGSETQYF.

This sequence joins TRBV6-5 and TRBJ2-2; D not resolved. Germline values: CDR1 MNHEY, CDR2 SVGAGI. CDR3 length equals 15 residues. The germline V and J ends were trimmed by 0 bases and 0 bases, with 5 bases remaining between them. The CDR3 DNA reads TGTGCCAGCAGTTACTCAACACCGAACACCGGGGAGCTGTTTTTT. Protein sequence: CASSYSTPNTGELFF.

This chain connects TRBV30 to TRBJ2-7; D might be TRBD2 (6 bases). Germline V lookup: CDR1 GTSNPN, CDR2 SVGIG (reference sequence). CDR3 length: 13 residues. V was cut by 0 bases and J by 10 bases, with 16 bases left in between. The CDR3: CAWSVRASDSQYF. Written as DNA, the CDR3 is TGTGCCTGGAGTGTACGGGCTAGCGACTCACAGTACTTC.

The chain uses TRBV5-1 and TRBJ2-5; perhaps TRBD1 as D (5 bases). The CDR3 covers 14 residues. With 4 bases removed from V and 4 bases from J, the gap between germline ends came to 14 bases. CDR1 is SGHRS and CDR2 is YFSETQ in the germline V gene. Here the CDR3 reads CASSQMGLGETQYF. For the CDR3, the DNA is TGCGCCAGCAGCCAAATGGGGCTGGGAGAGACCCAGTACTTC.